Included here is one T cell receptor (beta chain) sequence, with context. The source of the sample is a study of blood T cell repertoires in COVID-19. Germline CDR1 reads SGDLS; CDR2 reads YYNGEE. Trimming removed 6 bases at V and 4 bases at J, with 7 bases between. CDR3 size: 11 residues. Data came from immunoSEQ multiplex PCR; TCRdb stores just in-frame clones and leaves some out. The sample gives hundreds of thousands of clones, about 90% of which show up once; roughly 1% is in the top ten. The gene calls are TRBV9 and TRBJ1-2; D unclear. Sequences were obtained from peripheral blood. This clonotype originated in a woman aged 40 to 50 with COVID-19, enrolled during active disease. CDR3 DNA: TGTGCCAGCAACTCAATCTATGGCTACACCTTC. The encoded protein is CASNSIYGYTF.